The 18 T cell receptor beta chains below all came from one sample that was sequenced in a study of blood T cells in healthy people across ages. Alongside a J-beta primer mix, a sample-barcoded 5' primer served in a second PCR lasting roughly 6 to 11 cycles. TCRdb analysed the 5' RACE reads with MiXCR anew, one entry per CDR3 protein. The sample shows 600,000 to 850,000 distinct CDR3 sequences, 40% to 45% of them seen only once. Sequencing was done on a sample of blood. All receptors come from a woman aged 60-70 years in good health.

This clonotype occurred a few times. The chain recombines TRBV21-1 with TRBJ2-5; the D call in the table, TRBD2, was not verified against the DNA. TRBV21-1 represents a pseudogene. This CDR3 has 16 amino acids. The CDR3 region is CASTSEASGYQETQYF. CDR3 bases: TGTGCCAGCACCTCTGAGGCTAGCGGCTACCAAGAGACCCAGTACTTC.

V gene TRBV27 combines with J gene TRBJ2-3; D not certain. The CDR3 sequence is 14 residues long. Germline V CDR1 and CDR2: MNHEY, SMNVEV (reference sequence). Trimming removed 4 bases at V and 0 bases at J, with 8 bases between. CDR3 protein: CASSWTDSTDTQYF. CDR3 DNA sequence: TGTGCCAGCAGTTGGACGGATAGCACAGATACGCAGTATTTT.

V is TRBV9 and J is TRBJ2-7; 11 nucleotides match TRBD1. The CDR3 has 14 residues. Germline V gene lookup returns CDR1 SGDLS and CDR2 YYNGEE. V was clipped by 2 bases and J by 5 bases; unmatched bases: 3. The CDR3 loop is CASSVRDRGNEQYF. The CDR3, as DNA: TGTGCCAGCAGCGTCAGGGACAGGGGGAACGAGCAGTACTTC.

This chain joins TRBV28 and TRBJ2-1; 13 bases match TRBD2. Germline V gene lookup returns CDR1 MDHEN and CDR2 SYDVKM. This CDR3 contains 18 residues. Trimming at V came to 7 bases and at J to 7 bases, leaving 16 bases not matched to a gene. The CDR3 DNA reads as TGTGCCAGCATCACCCACAGACTAGCGGGAGGCCTCGGGAATGAGCAGTTCTTC. Residues: CASITHRLAGGLGNEQFF.

The V and J genes are TRBV5-1 and TRBJ2-3; D not certain. V lost 6 bases, J lost 1 base, and 12 bases lay in between. Looked up from germline, CDR1 is SGHRS and CDR2 is YFSETQ. The CDR3 totals 14 residues. The CDR3 protein is CASNPDVGTDTQYF. CDR3 nucleotides: TGCGCCAGCAACCCGGACGTTGGCACAGATACGCAGTATTTT.

As for this clonotype: With a much larger clone just one base away, this may be a read error. The rearrangement links TRBV9 to TRBJ1-6; TRBD1 is a possible D gene (5 bases). CDR1 SGDLS and CDR2 YYNGEE come from the germline V gene. Trimming left V 0 bases short and J 10 bases short, with 11 bases between. The CDR3 runs 14 residues. The CDR3 loop is CASSVDAGKSPLHF. The CDR3 DNA reads TGTGCCAGCAGCGTAGATGCAGGGAAGTCACCCCTCCACTTT.

The V call is TRBV15, the J call TRBJ2-7, with a possible D match to TRBD2 (5 bases). The CDR3 consists of 15 residues. V lost 8 bases and J 1 base, leaving 18 bases between the germline ends. From germline, CDR1 is LNHNV and CDR2 YYDKDF (reference sequence). The CDR3 nucleotides are TGTGCCACCTCCCCGGGTGGGAGCGGTTCCTACGAGCAGTACTTC. Translation gives CATSPGGSGSYEQYF.

J is TRBJ1-5 and V is TRBV12-3 or TRBV12-4, with TRBD1 matching over 7 bases. The CDR3 extends over 15 amino acids. J gave up 4 bases and V 3 bases, and 6 bases lay outside the gene matches. CDR3 loop: CASSFGRGTNQPQHF. For the CDR3, the DNA is TGTGCCAGCAGTTTCGGCAGGGGGACAAATCAGCCCCAGCATTTT.

This chain connects TRBV4-2 to TRBJ2-1; 7 bases agree with TRBD2. Losses at the gene ends were 0 bases for V and 2 bases for J; bases not matched to a gene: 4. The germline CDR1 and CDR2 sequences are LGHNA and YNFKEQ. The CDR3 runs 16 residues. The CDR3 protein is CASSQDRSGTYNEQFF. Written as DNA, the CDR3 is TGTGCCAGCAGCCAAGATCGGAGCGGGACCTACAATGAGCAGTTCTTC.

This clonotype was seen only a few times. The chain recombines TRBV11-3 with TRBJ2-1; 10 bases map to TRBD2. V shed 4 bases and J 7 bases; nucleotides not matched to a gene: 7. This CDR3 is built from 15 residues. In germline, CDR1 is SGHNT, CDR2 YENEEA. The CDR3 reads CASSSGALAGNEQFF. In nucleotides, the CDR3 is TGTGCCAGCAGCTCGGGGGCACTAGCGGGGAATGAGCAGTTCTTC.

The chain combines TRBV6-1 with TRBJ1-1; D is undetermined. Trimming left V 5 bases short and J 0 bases short, with 16 bases between. CDR3 length: 16 residues. Looked up from germline, CDR1 is MNHNS and CDR2 is SASEGT. DNA for the CDR3: TGTGCCAGCAGTTCCGGCCGGAGGGTGGTGAACACTGAAGCTTTCTTT. Translated: CASSSGRRVVNTEAFF.

This clonotype has a handful of counts. The CDR3 DNA reads as TGCAGTGCTACGGATTCAACTAATGAAAAACTGTTTTTT. Encoded protein: CSATDSTNEKLFF. The V and J genes are TRBV20-1 and TRBJ1-4; D unresolved. Germline CDR1 is DFQATT and CDR2 is SNEGSKA (reference sequence). The CDR3 is 13 residues long. The V end lost 4 bases, the J end lost 0 bases, and 6 bases lay between the germline ends.

The rearrangement joins TRBV28 to TRBJ1-1, with 8 bases aligning to TRBD1. This CDR3 has 17 residues. Trimming cost V 6 bases and J 1 base; bases outside gene matches: 13. The germline CDR1 and CDR2 sequences are MDHEN and SYDVKM. CDR3 region: CASSQILTGAENTEAFF. The CDR3 nucleotides read TGTGCCAGCAGCCAAATCCTGACAGGGGCGGAGAACACTGAAGCTTTCTTT.

Comments on this clonotype: The germline gene is not matched at one end of the junction; a read error may be the cause. This rearrangement joins TRBV3-1 to TRBJ2-5; D is undetermined. The CDR3 is 15 amino acids. CDR1 is LGHDT, CDR2 YNNKEL, per germline (reference sequence). CDR3 nucleotides: TGTGCCAGCAGCGTACAACAACCCTTTCAAGAGACCCGGTACTTC. Residues: CASSVQQPFQETRYF.

The V call is TRBV24-1, the J call TRBJ2-1; 10 nucleotides agree with TRBD2. The CDR3 totals 15 residues. Germline V gene data show CDR1 as KGHDR and CDR2 as SFDVKD. With V trimmed by 7 bases and J by 5 bases, 7 bases remained unmatched. The CDR3 nucleotides are TGTGCCACCAGCAAGGGACTAGCGTCGAACAATGAGCAGTTCTTC. This sequence encodes CATSKGLASNNEQFF.

The chain uses TRBV20-1 and TRBJ1-5; D perhaps matches TRBD1 (5 bases). The germline V gene has CDR1 DFQATT and CDR2 SNEGSKA (reference sequence). The V gene lost 3 bases and the J gene lost 3 bases, with 12 bases spanning the gap. The CDR3 is made up of 14 amino acids. CDR3 amino acids: CSASKGINNQPQHF. The DNA for the CDR3 is TGCAGTGCTAGTAAGGGGATTAACAATCAGCCCCAGCATTTT.

Ten or more counts support this clonotype. The gene calls are TRBV14 and TRBJ2-1; TRBD2 matches 10 bases. This CDR3 comprises 17 residues. From germline, CDR1 is SGHDN and CDR2 FVKESK. V lost 0 bases and J lost 8; bases outside the gene matches: 10. The CDR3 DNA reads as TGTGCCAGCAGCCAAGATCGGGGGCTAGCGGGAGCATATGAGCAGTTCTTC. It encodes CASSQDRGLAGAYEQFF.

This chain connects TRBV10-3 to TRBJ2-7; D might be TRBD1 or TRBD2, each matching 6 bases. The germline V and J ends were trimmed by 0 bases and 2 bases, with 14 bases remaining between them. The CDR3 is 16 amino acids. CDR1 ENHRY and CDR2 SYGVKD come from the germline V gene. This CDR3 is CAISESPGAYPYEQYF. The CDR3, as DNA: TGTGCCATCAGTGAGTCTCCGGGGGCATATCCCTACGAGCAGTACTTC.